The 24 T cell receptor beta chains below come from one sample, sequenced in a study of CD8+ T cells in alopecia areata. cDNA reverse transcribed from extracted RNA served as the sequencing template. Sequencing used immunoSEQ multiplex PCR; TCRdb keeps in-frame clones, though not all of them. The table records 110,000 to 150,000 clones, roughly half of them present only once. The sample consisted of CD4+ T cells sorted from blood, taken at week 0. The source is a human donor with alopecia areata.

The chain links TRBV9 to TRBJ1-4; no reliable D call. This CDR3 has 15 amino acids. The V gene's germline CDR1 is SGDLS and CDR2 YYNGEE. The V end lost 0 bases, the J end lost 8 bases, and 14 bases lay between the germline ends. CDR3 loop: CASSVVGRLGEKLFF. CDR3 sequence (DNA): TGTGCCAGCAGCGTAGTTGGCAGGCTAGGAGAAAAACTGTTTTTT.

J is TRBJ2-1 and V is TRBV7-2; no reliable D call. The CDR3 runs 16 residues. V was trimmed by 1 base and J by 0 bases, leaving 10 bases between them. Germline CDR1 reads SGHTA; CDR2 reads FQGNSA. Here the CDR3 DNA reads TGTGCCAGCAGCTTAGTCTGGCCTAGCTCCTACAATGAGCAGTTCTTC. It yields the protein CASSLVWPSSYNEQFF.

The chain links TRBV30 to TRBJ2-3, with a possible D match to TRBD2 (5 bases). This CDR3 has 12 residues. Germline-derived CDR1 and CDR2 are GTSNPN and SVGIG (reference sequence). Trimming took off 3 bases at V and 1 base at J, with 5 bases between the two ends. This chain's CDR3 is CAWSGGTDTQYF. DNA of the CDR3: TGTGCCTGGAGCGGGGGCACAGATACGCAGTATTTT. The variable domain in full, with the rest retrieved from reference TRBV30 and TRBJ2-3, is SQTIHQWPATLVQPVGSPLSLECTVEGTSNPNLYWYRQAAGRGLQLLFYSVGIGQISSEVPQNLSASRPQDRQFILSSKKLLLSDSGFYLCAWSGGTDTQYFGPGTRLTVL.

The chain carries TRBV6-1 and TRBJ2-5; D might be TRBD2 (5 bases). CDR1 and CDR2 from the germline V gene are MNHNS and SASEGT. V dropped 8 bases and J dropped 5 bases, with 18 bases sitting between them. This CDR3 has 14 residues. The CDR3 bases are TGTGCCAGCCGGGGTTCCCGGGGAGCCGAGACCCAGTACTTC. Translating it yields CASRGSRGAETQYF.

This clone came up a few times. CDR3 protein: CASSFLTHRVKTQYF. CDR3 nucleotides: TGTGCCAGCAGCTTTTTAACGCACAGGGTGAAGACCCAGTACTTC. The chain is built from TRBV5-8 and TRBJ2-5; tentative D call: TRBD1 (6 bases). Germline V CDR1 and CDR2: SGHTS, YDEGEE. The CDR3 runs 15 residues. V lost 2 bases, J lost 6 bases, and 17 bases lay in between.

The chain couples TRBV28 to TRBJ2-5, with no clear D. This CDR3 is built from 11 residues. V gave up 11 bases and J gave up 0 bases, with 7 bases separating them. The V gene's germline CDR1 is MDHEN and CDR2 SYDVKM. CDR3 region: CALRDQETQYF. As DNA, the CDR3 is TGTGCCCTTCGGGACCAAGAGACCCAGTACTTC.

In this sample, this clone turned up once. The rearrangement links TRBV28 to TRBJ2-1, with D perhaps TRBD2 (5 bases). Germline loops: CDR1 MDHEN, CDR2 SYDVKM. V lost 5 bases and J lost 4, with 12 bases in between. CDR3 size: 14 residues. The DNA of the CDR3 is TGTGCCAGCAGTCTTTTGGGCGGGTACAATGAGCAGTTCTTC. Residues: CASSLLGGYNEQFF.

The chain links TRBV6-5 to TRBJ2-7, with D unclear. The CDR3 loop spans 12 amino acids. Between the trimmed V and J ends, which lost 6 bases and 3 bases, there was a span of 9 bases. Germline V gene lookup returns CDR1 MNHEY and CDR2 SVGAGI. The DNA of the CDR3 is TGTGCCAGCAGCCACAGCGACTACGAGCAGTACTTC. Translated: CASSHSDYEQYF.

This chain uses TRBV7-9 with TRBJ2-5, with D uncertain. This CDR3 contains 12 residues. Germline CDR1 and CDR2: SEHNR and FQNEAQ (reference sequence). Trimming removed 4 bases at V and 3 bases at J, with 6 bases between. CDR3 in amino acids: CASSYKKETQYF. Here the CDR3 DNA reads TGTGCCAGCAGCTACAAAAAAGAGACCCAGTACTTC.

This clone was observed once. The V and J genes are TRBV30 and TRBJ2-7, with 10 bases aligning to TRBD1. The CDR3 has 12 residues. The V gene's germline CDR1 is GTSNPN and CDR2 SVGIG (reference sequence). Losses at the gene ends were 5 bases for V and 3 bases for J; bases not matched to a gene: 1. The CDR3 nucleotides read TGTGCCTGGGGGACAGGGGTCTACGAGCAGTACTTC. Translated: CAWGTGVYEQYF.

This chain uses TRBV29-1 with TRBJ2-2; D might be TRBD1 (6 bases). Germline CDR1 reads SQVTM; CDR2 reads ANQGSEA. This CDR3 contains 15 residues. V lost 7 bases to trimming and J lost 4 bases, with 19 bases between them. The CDR3 reads CSARGSGTSTGELFF. The CDR3 bases are TGCAGCGCCAGGGGATCCGGGACATCCACCGGGGAGCTGTTTTTT.

The rearrangement links TRBV10-3 to TRBJ2-5; the D is unclear. The length of the CDR3 is 11 residues. V was pared by 6 bases and J by 5 bases, with 7 bases between. The germline V gene has CDR1 ENHRY and CDR2 SYGVKD. CDR3 DNA: TGTGCCATCAGATCAAGGGAGACCCAGTACTTC. Its translation: CAIRSRETQYF.

This clone was observed a handful of times. The chain links TRBV7-2 to TRBJ2-7; no firm D call. Trimming left V 5 bases short and J 2 bases short, with 19 bases between. The CDR3 runs 16 residues. CDR1 is SGHTA, CDR2 FQGNSA, per germline. This CDR3 is CASSPKVSPGAYEQYF. CDR3 DNA sequence: TGTGCCAGCAGCCCAAAGGTGTCCCCAGGAGCCTACGAGCAGTACTTC.

The chain combines TRBV5-1 with TRBJ2-7, with D possibly being TRBD2 (5 bases). Germline V gene data show CDR1 as SGHRS and CDR2 as YFSETQ. CDR3 length equals 14 residues. V lost 4 bases and J 3 bases, leaving 14 bases between the germline ends. The CDR3 nucleotides read TGCGCCAGCAGCCGCGGAGGAATTCTCTACGAGCAGTACTTC. It specifies CASSRGGILYEQYF. The whole variable domain, remainder taken from reference TRBV5-1 and TRBJ2-7, is KAGVTQTPRYLIKTRGQQVTLSCSPISGHRSVSWYQQTPGQGLQFLFEYFSETQRNKGNFPGRFSGRQFSNSRSEMNVSTLELGDSALYLCASSRGGILYEQYFGPGTRLTVT.

The V call is TRBV30, the J call TRBJ2-7; possible D gene TRBD2, 6 bases. The CDR3 contains 15 residues. Germline V gene lookup returns CDR1 GTSNPN and CDR2 SVGIG (reference sequence). V dropped 1 base and J dropped 0 bases, with 13 bases sitting between them. CDR3: CAWSGGRNPSYEQYF. The DNA for the CDR3 is TGTGCCTGGAGTGGGGGGAGGAACCCCTCCTACGAGCAGTACTTC.

The J gene is TRBJ2-2, the V gene TRBV30; D is undetermined. The CDR3 runs to 12 residues. Germline loops: CDR1 GTSNPN, CDR2 SVGIG (reference sequence). The germline V and J ends were trimmed by 2 bases and 6 bases, with 7 bases remaining between them. Written as DNA, the CDR3 is TGTGCCTGGAGTCCTCATTCCGGGGAGCTGTTTTTT. Translating it yields CAWSPHSGELFF.

V gene TRBV2 combines with J gene TRBJ2-7; D may be TRBD2 (6 bases). Trimming stripped 5 bases from V and 9 bases from J, with 20 bases between. The germline gives CDR1 SNHLY, CDR2 FYNNEI. The length of the CDR3 is 14 residues. Here the CDR3 reads CASSNRDSISRQYF. CDR3 nucleotide sequence: TGTGCCAGCAGTAACCGGGACTCCATCTCGAGGCAGTACTTC.

The chain couples TRBV5-1 to TRBJ2-2, with a tentative D call TRBD2 (6 bases). Trimming removed 1 base from V and 6 bases from J, with 13 bases in between. CDR1 SGHRS and CDR2 YFSETQ come from the germline V gene. The CDR3 totals 15 residues. CDR3 sequence (DNA): TGCGCCAGCAGCTTGTCGGGGGAACGGGCCGGGGAGCTGTTTTTT. This encodes CASSLSGERAGELFF. Together with reference TRBV5-1 and TRBJ2-2, the CDR3 gives the full variable domain: KAGVTQTPRYLIKTRGQQVTLSCSPISGHRSVSWYQQTPGQGLQFLFEYFSETQRNKGNFPGRFSGRQFSNSRSEMNVSTLELGDSALYLCASSLSGERAGELFFGEGSRLTVL.

The J gene is TRBJ2-3, the V gene TRBV6-6; 7 bases line up with TRBD2. V dropped 4 bases and J dropped 2; count of bases not matched to a gene: 3. The CDR3 contains 14 residues. Germline V CDR1 and CDR2: MNHNY, SVGAGI (reference sequence). In DNA form, the CDR3 reads TGTGCCAGCAGTTTCACTAGCGACACAGATACGCAGTATTTT. Translated, it gives CASSFTSDTDTQYF.

The chain combines TRBV6-5 with TRBJ1-5, with TRBD1 matching 9 bases. The CDR3 has 15 amino acids. Germline V gene lookup returns CDR1 MNHEY and CDR2 SVGAGI. The ends lost 5 bases at V and 6 bases at J; junction bases unmatched: 8. CDR3 sequence reads: CASSPGTGIGQPQHF. The DNA of the CDR3 is TGTGCCAGCAGTCCCGGGACAGGGATTGGTCAGCCCCAGCATTTT.

V is TRBV30 and J is TRBJ2-7; 9 nucleotides agree with TRBD1. This CDR3 is built from 13 residues. Per germline, CDR1 GTSNPN and CDR2 SVGIG (reference sequence). J lost 5 bases, V lost 5 bases, and 7 bases had no gene match. CDR3 region: CAWGTGGYDEQYF. CDR3 DNA sequence: TGTGCCTGGGGAACAGGGGGCTACGACGAGCAGTACTTC.

Only a few counts were recorded for this clone. The chain has TRBV29-1 and TRBJ2-3, with D possibly matching TRBD1 (6 bases). Germline CDR1 SQVTM, CDR2 ANQGSEA. This CDR3 is 12 amino acids long. V was clipped by 5 bases and J by 2 bases, with 8 bases between them. For the CDR3, the DNA is TGCAGCGTTTACAGGGACACAGATACGCAGTATTTT. Its translation: CSVYRDTDTQYF.

V gene TRBV4-1 combines with J gene TRBJ2-2; 7 nucleotides agree with TRBD1. CDR3 size: 15 residues. V shed 6 bases and J 8 bases; nucleotides not matched to a gene: 12. CDR1 and CDR2 (germline): MGHRA, YSYEKL. The CDR3 is CASSTDREISGELFF. CDR3 bases: TGCGCCAGCAGTACCGACAGGGAGATATCGGGGGAGCTGTTTTTT.

This clone was seen only once. The chain couples TRBV2 to TRBJ1-2; D not resolved. The CDR3 extends over 13 amino acids. Germline CDR1 is SNHLY and CDR2 is FYNNEI. Trimming shortened V by 4 bases and J by 1 base, and 7 bases separated the two germline ends. CDR3 protein: CASSGTDNYGYTF. CDR3 DNA: TGTGCCAGCAGTGGTACAGATAACTATGGCTACACCTTC.